This TCR beta chain derives from a study of cytomegalovirus exposure and HLA in healthy donors. Findings of the study overall: The CMV antigen specificity of a few CMV-associated chains was confirmed through in vitro analysis. The majority of TCR sequences were rare, yet some public TCRs appeared in many donors.

The method was immunoSEQ multiplex PCR; TCRdb's version includes in-frame clones alone and lacks a portion of them. The sample has 100,000 to 150,000 clones; 95% to 97% are singletons. V lost 2 bases and J lost 0, with 7 bases in between. The CDR3 runs 14 residues. Germline V CDR1 and CDR2: KGHSH, LQKENI. Separate from the roughly 670-subject first cohort, the roughly 120-subject validation cohort was the one that the donors belonged to. As concerns this clone: What it recognizes is unknown.

Sequenced material: PBMCs. The chain joins TRBV18 to TRBJ1-1, with TRBD1 as a possible D gene (5 bases). The clonotype originates from a man between 18 and 29 years old in good health and CMV-seronegative. CDR3 protein: CASSPDSMNTEAFF. The CDR3 nucleotides read TGTGCCAGCTCACCAGACAGCATGAACACTGAAGCTTTCTTT. Filled out from reference TRBV18 and TRBJ1-1, the complete variable domain reads NAGVMQNPRHLVRRRGQEARLRCSPMKGHSHVYWYRQLPEEGLKFMVYLQKENIIDESGMPKERFSAEFPKEGPSILRIQQVVRGDSAAYFCASSPDSMNTEAFFGQGTRLTVV.